This TCR beta chain was sequenced for a study of T cells after yellow fever vaccination. This clonotype has a count of ten or more. TCRdb reprocessed the 5' RACE reads via MiXCR and lists one record per CDR3 protein. The data hold 300,000 to 400,000 distinct CDR3 sequences, with approximately 4.2% observed a single time. The germline CDR1 and CDR2 sequences are SGHVS and FQNEAQ. The CDR3 has 16 amino acids. The V gene lost 5 bases and the J gene lost 0 bases, with 11 bases spanning the gap. This sequence was found in a man aged 18 to 35 who received the YFV17D yellow fever vaccine. This rearrangement joins TRBV7-8 to TRBJ2-6; TRBD1 might be the D (6 bases). The material was PBMCs, obtained 5 days after the yellow fever booster vaccination. The CDR3: CASSVQGNSGANVLTF. The CDR3 DNA reads as TGTGCCAGCAGCGTTCAGGGGAACTCTGGGGCCAACGTCCTGACTTTC.